This is a list of T cell receptor beta chains from one sample in a study of T-cell reconstitution after alpha-beta-depleted transplantation in children. TCRdb passed the PCR reads through MiXCR, listing each CDR3 protein once. The sample contains hundreds of thousands of distinct CDR3 sequences, over 10% of which appear only once. This specimen consisted of PBMCs, obtained before TCRalphabeta/CD19-depleted stem cell transplant. The receptors here all came from a girl aged 2 to 9 with congenital amegakaryocytic thrombocytopenia, due to receive a stem cell transplant. The CDR3 runs from the conserved cysteine through the conserved F or W. The D gene is left open where the match is weak. Clone size, where shown, is once, few, many, or a class for clones that have expanded.

V gene: TRBV5-1
J gene: TRBJ2-5
clone size: few
D gene: TRBD2
CDR3 protein: CASSSQTSGRGETQYF
CDR3 DNA: TGCGCCAGCAGCTCCCAGACTAGCGGAAGGGGAGAGACCCAGTACTTC

V gene: TRBV15
J gene: TRBJ2-1
clone size: -
D gene: -
CDR3 protein: CATSRGVILLNEQFF
CDR3 DNA: TGTGCCACCAGCAGAGGGGTTATCCTACTTAATGAGCAGTTCTTC

V gene: TRBV6-5
J gene: TRBJ1-5
clone size: many
D gene: -
CDR3 protein: CASSYDTNQPQHF
CDR3 DNA: TGTGCCAGCAGTTACGACACCAATCAGCCCCAGCATTTT

V gene: TRBV5-1
J gene: TRBJ1-4
clone size: -
D gene: -
CDR3 protein: CASSLGPGGAGNEKLFF
CDR3 DNA: TGCGCCAGCAGCTTGGGGCCCGGAGGGGCGGGTAATGAAAAACTGTTTTTT

V gene: TRBV5-1
J gene: TRBJ2-1
clone size: many
D gene: -
CDR3 protein: CASSPLGETGNYNEQFF
CDR3 DNA: TGCGCCAGCAGCCCCCTTGGGGAGACAGGAAACTACAATGAGCAGTTCTTC

V gene: TRBV7-9
J gene: TRBJ2-1
clone size: few
D gene: -
CDR3 protein: CASSSTGHEQFF
CDR3 DNA: TGTGCCAGCAGCTCCACAGGCCATGAGCAGTTCTTC

V gene: TRBV5-1
J gene: TRBJ2-3
clone size: few
D gene: -
CDR3 protein: CASSLVFLAGADTQYF
CDR3 DNA: TGCGCCAGCAGCTTGGTCTTCCTAGCCGGCGCAGATACGCAGTATTTT

V gene: TRBV12-3/TRBV12-4
J gene: TRBJ1-6
clone size: -
D gene: -
CDR3 protein: CASRSGLNSPLHF
CDR3 DNA: TGTGCCAGCAGATCGGGGCTAAATTCACCCCTCCACTTT

V gene: TRBV5-6
J gene: TRBJ2-7
clone size: -
D gene: -
CDR3 protein: CASTRKGTGTYEQYF
CDR3 DNA: TGTGCCAGCACCCGAAAAGGAACAGGGACCTACGAGCAGTACTTC

V gene: TRBV12-3/TRBV12-4
J gene: TRBJ2-6
clone size: -
D gene: -
CDR3 protein: CASSFFKSGANVLTF
CDR3 DNA: TGTGCCAGCAGTTTCTTTAAATCTGGGGCCAACGTCCTGACTTTC

V gene: TRBV11-2
J gene: TRBJ2-3
clone size: -
D gene: -
CDR3 protein: CASSLRRRGRTSFTPDTQYF
CDR3 DNA: TGTGCCAGCAGCCTACGTCGCCGGGGACGCACTAGTTTTACGCCAGATACGCAGTATTTT

V gene: TRBV12-3/TRBV12-4
J gene: TRBJ2-7
clone size: -
D gene: -
CDR3 protein: CASSTNRAYEQYF
CDR3 DNA: TGTGCCAGCAGCACCAACAGGGCCTACGAGCAGTACTTC

V gene: TRBV5-1
J gene: TRBJ1-1
clone size: -
D gene: -
CDR3 protein: CASSLGGLTTEAFF
CDR3 DNA: TGCGCCAGCAGCTTAGGCGGCCTGACCACTGAAGCTTTCTTT

V gene: TRBV10-3
J gene: TRBJ2-2
clone size: -
D gene: -
CDR3 protein: CAISVGQHTGELFF
CDR3 DNA: TGCGCCATCAGTGTCGGACAGCACACCGGGGAGCTGTTTTTT

V gene: TRBV20-1
J gene: TRBJ1-1
clone size: many
D gene: -
CDR3 protein: CSASSRGEAFF
CDR3 DNA: TGCAGTGCTAGTTCGAGGGGGGAAGCTTTCTTT

V gene: TRBV7-3
J gene: TRBJ2-6
clone size: -
D gene: -
CDR3 protein: CASSSPGSSGANVLTF
CDR3 DNA: TGTGCCAGCAGCTCCCCCGGGTCCTCTGGGGCCAACGTCCTGACTTTC

V gene: TRBV4-1
J gene: TRBJ2-7
clone size: -
D gene: TRBD2
CDR3 protein: CASSQGLAGGHYEQYF
CDR3 DNA: TGCGCCAGCAGCCAAGGGCTAGCGGGAGGACACTACGAGCAGTACTTC

V gene: TRBV19
J gene: TRBJ2-1
clone size: few
D gene: TRBD2
CDR3 protein: CASLDGVLAGEQFF
CDR3 DNA: TGTGCCAGTCTCGACGGGGTCCTAGCGGGTGAGCAGTTCTTC

V gene: TRBV6-1
J gene: TRBJ2-1
clone size: many
D gene: -
CDR3 protein: CASSLGSGEFNEQFF
CDR3 DNA: TGTGCCAGCAGTCTCGGGTCGGGAGAGTTCAATGAGCAGTTCTTC

V gene: TRBV7-3
J gene: TRBJ2-3
clone size: -
D gene: TRBD1
CDR3 protein: CASSPADREASDTQYF
CDR3 DNA: TGTGCCAGCAGCCCAGCAGACAGGGAAGCGTCAGATACGCAGTATTTT

V gene: TRBV6-5
J gene: TRBJ2-4
clone size: few
D gene: -
CDR3 protein: CASTYPEMTSVAKNIQYF
CDR3 DNA: TGTGCCAGCACTTACCCGGAAATGACGTCGGTGGCCAAAAACATTCAGTACTTC

V gene: TRBV6-2/TRBV6-3
J gene: TRBJ2-5
clone size: -
D gene: TRBD1
CDR3 protein: CATRTGGTSGTGPLGETQYF
CDR3 DNA: TGTGCCACGCGAACAGGGGGTACCTCCGGGACAGGGCCATTAGGAGAGACCCAGTACTTC

V gene: TRBV28
J gene: TRBJ2-7
clone size: few
D gene: TRBD2
CDR3 protein: CASSFSLAGVSYEQYF
CDR3 DNA: TGTGCCAGCAGTTTTTCGTTAGCGGGAGTTTCCTACGAGCAGTACTTC

V gene: TRBV15
J gene: TRBJ2-7
clone size: -
D gene: -
CDR3 protein: CATSRDLGGYEQYF
CDR3 DNA: TGTGCCACCAGCAGAGATCTAGGGGGCTACGAGCAGTACTTC

V gene: TRBV27
J gene: TRBJ2-1
clone size: many
D gene: -
CDR3 protein: CASSLSGIAYNEQFF
CDR3 DNA: TGTGCCAGCAGTTTATCCGGGATAGCCTACAATGAGCAGTTCTTC

V gene: TRBV10-3
J gene: TRBJ2-1
clone size: few
D gene: TRBD1
CDR3 protein: CAISGGQGPYNEQFF
CDR3 DNA: TGTGCCATCAGCGGGGGACAGGGGCCTTACAATGAGCAGTTCTTC

V gene: TRBV13
J gene: TRBJ2-1
clone size: -
D gene: TRBD2
CDR3 protein: CASSPRPGTSAAREQFF
CDR3 DNA: TGTGCCAGCAGCCCCCGGCCGGGGACTAGCGCCGCCCGGGAGCAGTTCTTC

V gene: TRBV5-1
J gene: TRBJ1-1
clone size: -
D gene: TRBD1
CDR3 protein: CASSWTGTEAFF
CDR3 DNA: TGCGCCAGCAGCTGGACAGGGACTGAAGCTTTCTTT

V gene: TRBV4-2
J gene: TRBJ1-2
clone size: many
D gene: -
CDR3 protein: CASSQDRLSNYGYTF
CDR3 DNA: TGTGCCAGCAGCCAAGACAGGTTATCTAACTATGGCTACACCTTC

V gene: TRBV5-1
J gene: TRBJ2-6
clone size: few
D gene: -
CDR3 protein: CASSLYGSSGANVLTF
CDR3 DNA: TGCGCCAGCAGCTTGTACGGGAGCTCTGGGGCCAACGTCCTGACTTTC

V gene: TRBV5-1
J gene: TRBJ2-1
clone size: -
D gene: -
CDR3 protein: CASRSPLGPYNEQFF
CDR3 DNA: TGCGCCAGCCGAAGCCCCCTTGGCCCCTACAATGAGCAGTTCTTC

V gene: TRBV7-9
J gene: TRBJ2-2
clone size: many
D gene: -
CDR3 protein: CASSLPGRHTF
CDR3 DNA: TGTGCCAGCAGCTTACCGGGACGTCATACTTTT

V gene: TRBV9
J gene: TRBJ2-2
clone size: -
D gene: -
CDR3 protein: CASSVDVQAPLFF
CDR3 DNA: TGTGCCAGCAGCGTAGATGTACAGGCCCCGCTGTTTTTT

V gene: TRBV20-1
J gene: TRBJ2-1
clone size: many
D gene: TRBD2
CDR3 protein: CSARTPGLAGANEQFF
CDR3 DNA: TGCAGTGCTAGAACGCCGGGACTAGCGGGAGCTAATGAGCAGTTCTTC

V gene: TRBV20-1
J gene: TRBJ2-7
clone size: few
D gene: TRBD2
CDR3 protein: CSARGIAGTSGMGTNYEQYF
CDR3 DNA: TGCAGTGCTAGGGGCATAGCCGGGACTAGCGGGATGGGGACCAACTACGAGCAGTACTTC

V gene: TRBV20-1
J gene: TRBJ2-1
clone size: many
D gene: TRBD2
CDR3 protein: CSAQPGLARYNEQFF
CDR3 DNA: TGCAGTGCTCAACCGGGACTAGCGAGATACAATGAGCAGTTCTTC

V gene: TRBV5-1
J gene: TRBJ2-1
clone size: many
D gene: -
CDR3 protein: CASSLASWGGYNEQFF
CDR3 DNA: TGCGCCAGCAGCTTGGCCTCCTGGGGCGGCTACAATGAGCAGTTCTTC

V gene: TRBV12-3/TRBV12-4
J gene: TRBJ1-5
clone size: few
D gene: -
CDR3 protein: CASRYARTAGSNQPQHF
CDR3 DNA: TGTGCCAGCAGATACGCTCGGACAGCCGGTTCCAATCAGCCCCAGCATTTT

V gene: TRBV28
J gene: TRBJ2-7
clone size: few
D gene: TRBD2
CDR3 protein: CASSLWPGTSGIHEQYF
CDR3 DNA: TGTGCCAGCAGTTTATGGCCGGGGACTAGCGGGATACACGAGCAGTACTTC

V gene: TRBV28
J gene: TRBJ2-7
clone size: few
D gene: -
CDR3 protein: CASSAPEGRDEQYF
CDR3 DNA: TGTGCCAGCAGTGCCCCTGAGGGGCGGGACGAGCAGTACTTC

V gene: TRBV7-2
J gene: TRBJ1-4
clone size: few
D gene: -
CDR3 protein: CASSLARGTFDEKLFF
CDR3 DNA: TGTGCCAGCAGCTTAGCGAGAGGGACGTTCGATGAAAAACTGTTTTTT

V gene: TRBV10-1
J gene: TRBJ1-1
clone size: many
D gene: -
CDR3 protein: CASSDGMRMNTEAFF
CDR3 DNA: TGCGCCAGCAGCGACGGGATGAGGATGAACACTGAAGCTTTCTTT

V gene: TRBV10-3
J gene: TRBJ2-2
clone size: many
D gene: -
CDR3 protein: CAGKTRTGELFF
CDR3 DNA: TGTGCCGGGAAAACACGCACCGGGGAGCTGTTTTTT

V gene: TRBV7-9
J gene: TRBJ1-2
clone size: few
D gene: TRBD1
CDR3 protein: CASSIRGQGEYGYTF
CDR3 DNA: TGTGCCAGCAGCATCCGCGGACAGGGAGAGTATGGCTACACCTTC

V gene: TRBV18
J gene: TRBJ1-2
clone size: few
D gene: -
CDR3 protein: CASSPQPGRPSYGYTF
CDR3 DNA: TGTGCCAGCTCACCCCAACCGGGACGGCCGTCCTATGGCTACACCTTC

V gene: TRBV6-1
J gene: TRBJ1-1
clone size: many
D gene: -
CDR3 protein: CASNPDSSRAEAFF
CDR3 DNA: TGTGCCAGCAACCCGGACAGTTCGCGCGCTGAAGCTTTCTTT

V gene: TRBV6-1
J gene: TRBJ1-5
clone size: few
D gene: -
CDR3 protein: CASSKAANQPQHF
CDR3 DNA: TGTGCCAGCAGTAAGGCCGCCAATCAGCCCCAGCATTTT

V gene: TRBV7-7
J gene: TRBJ2-1
clone size: many
D gene: -
CDR3 protein: CASSRQHDGEQFF
CDR3 DNA: TGTGCCAGCAGCCGCCAACACGACGGAGAGCAGTTCTTC

V gene: TRBV12-3/TRBV12-4
J gene: TRBJ1-5
clone size: few
D gene: -
CDR3 protein: CASSLGQRLGQPQHF
CDR3 DNA: TGTGCCAGCAGTTTAGGCCAGAGGTTGGGTCAGCCCCAGCATTTT

V gene: TRBV12-3/TRBV12-4
J gene: TRBJ2-1
clone size: few
D gene: -
CDR3 protein: CASSFWAGNNEQFF
CDR3 DNA: TGTGCCAGCAGTTTTTGGGCGGGAAACAATGAGCAGTTCTTC

V gene: TRBV6-5
J gene: TRBJ2-1
clone size: many
D gene: TRBD2
CDR3 protein: CASSFGTSGAYNEQFF
CDR3 DNA: TGTGCCAGCAGTTTCGGGACTAGCGGGGCCTACAATGAGCAGTTCTTC

V gene: TRBV6-6
J gene: TRBJ2-7
clone size: many
D gene: -
CDR3 protein: CASIGSYEQYF
CDR3 DNA: TGTGCCAGCATAGGCTCCTACGAGCAGTACTTC

V gene: TRBV4-1
J gene: TRBJ1-5
clone size: many
D gene: -
CDR3 protein: CASSLGYSNQPQHF
CDR3 DNA: TGCGCCAGCAGCCTGGGGTATAGCAATCAGCCCCAGCATTTT

V gene: TRBV4-1
J gene: TRBJ2-1
clone size: few
D gene: TRBD2
CDR3 protein: CASSQVAGGPFNEQFF
CDR3 DNA: TGCGCCAGCAGCCAAGTCGCGGGAGGTCCTTTCAATGAGCAGTTCTTC

V gene: TRBV12-3/TRBV12-4
J gene: TRBJ2-3
clone size: many
D gene: TRBD2
CDR3 protein: CASSRTSGEDTQYF
CDR3 DNA: TGTGCCAGCAGTCGGACTAGCGGGGAAGATACGCAGTATTTT

V gene: TRBV6-1
J gene: TRBJ1-4
clone size: -
D gene: -
CDR3 protein: CASSEWGRINEKLFF
CDR3 DNA: TGTGCCAGCAGTGAATGGGGACGGATCAATGAAAAACTGTTTTTT

V gene: TRBV20-1
J gene: TRBJ2-5
clone size: many
D gene: -
CDR3 protein: CSASSGRRETQYF
CDR3 DNA: TGCAGTGCTAGTTCGGGGAGGAGAGAGACCCAGTACTTC

V gene: TRBV4-2
J gene: TRBJ2-6
clone size: few
D gene: -
CDR3 protein: CASSHQQGLRRPSFGSGANVLTF
CDR3 DNA: TGTGCCAGCAGCCATCAACAGGGACTTCGTAGGCCCTCTTTTGGCTCTGGGGCCAACGTCCTGACTTTC

V gene: TRBV12-3/TRBV12-4
J gene: TRBJ1-6
clone size: many
D gene: -
CDR3 protein: CASSLSDGSPLHF
CDR3 DNA: TGTGCCAGCAGCCTGTCCGACGGATCACCCCTCCACTTT